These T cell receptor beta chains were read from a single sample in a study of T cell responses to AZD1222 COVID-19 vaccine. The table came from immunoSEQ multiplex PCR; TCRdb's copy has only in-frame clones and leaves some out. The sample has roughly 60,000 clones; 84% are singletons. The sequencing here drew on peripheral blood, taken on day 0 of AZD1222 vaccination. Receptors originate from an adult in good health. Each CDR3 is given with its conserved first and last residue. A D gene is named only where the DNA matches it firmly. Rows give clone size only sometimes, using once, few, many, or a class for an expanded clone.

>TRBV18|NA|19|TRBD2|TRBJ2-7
CASSPRGLAGGRSSYEQYF
TGTGCCAGCTCACCCCGGGGACTAGCGGGAGGTCGGAGCTCCTACGAGCAGTACTTC
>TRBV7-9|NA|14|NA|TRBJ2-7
CASSLSGPPYEQYF
TGTGCCAGCAGCTTATCAGGACCGCCCTACGAGCAGTACTTC
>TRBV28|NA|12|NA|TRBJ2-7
CASMLGGREQYF
TGTGCCAGCATGTTGGGGGGGCGCGAGCAGTACTTC
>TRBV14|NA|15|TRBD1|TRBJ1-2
CASSQVGQVNYGYTF
TGTGCCAGCAGCCAAGTTGGACAGGTTAACTATGGCTACACCTTC
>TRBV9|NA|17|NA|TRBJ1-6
CASSVLSSVSYNSPLHF
TGTGCCAGCAGCGTATTATCCTCCGTCTCCTATAATTCACCCCTCCACTTT
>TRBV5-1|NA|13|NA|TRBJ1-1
CASRPDWDTEAFF
TGCGCCAGCAGGCCTGACTGGGACACTGAAGCTTTCTTT
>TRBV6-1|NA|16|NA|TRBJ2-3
CASSERSRLSTDTQYF
TGTGCCAGCAGTGAAAGATCAAGGCTCAGCACAGATACGCAGTATTTT
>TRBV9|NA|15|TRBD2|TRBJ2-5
CASSVAGGPRETQYF
TGTGCCAGCAGCGTAGCGGGAGGGCCAAGAGAGACCCAGTACTTC
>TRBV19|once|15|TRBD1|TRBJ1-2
CASSPLGQGDYGYTF
TGTGCCAGTAGTCCCCTTGGACAGGGGGACTATGGCTACACCTTC
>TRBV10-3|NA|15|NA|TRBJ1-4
CAISEREATNEKLFF
TGTGCCATCAGTGAAAGAGAGGCAACTAATGAAAAACTGTTTTTT
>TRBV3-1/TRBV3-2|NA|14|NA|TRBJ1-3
CASSPRDSGNTIYF
TGTGCCAGCAGTCCCAGGGACTCTGGAAACACCATATATTTT
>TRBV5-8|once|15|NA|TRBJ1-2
CASTPSSRRNYGYTF
TGTGCCAGCACTCCCTCTTCTCGTAGGAACTATGGCTACACCTTC
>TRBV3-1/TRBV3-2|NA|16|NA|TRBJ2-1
CASSQGRGTLYNEQFF
TGTGCCAGCAGCCAAGGACGGGGGACTCTTTACAATGAGCAGTTCTTC
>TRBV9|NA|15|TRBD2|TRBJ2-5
CARRVGGGGAETQYF
TGTGCCCGCCGCGTCGGGGGCGGGGGGGCGGAGACCCAGTACTTC
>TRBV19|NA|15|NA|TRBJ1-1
CASSPHPRGNTEAFF
TGTGCCAGTAGTCCACACCCTCGGGGAAACACTGAAGCTTTCTTT
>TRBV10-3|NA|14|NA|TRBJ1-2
CATHNPGQHNGYTF
TGTGCCACCCACAATCCCGGACAGCACAATGGCTACACCTTC
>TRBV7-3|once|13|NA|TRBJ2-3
CASGFSEADTQYF
TGTGCCAGCGGCTTTAGCGAGGCAGATACGCAGTATTTT
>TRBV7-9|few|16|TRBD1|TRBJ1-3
CASSPSGGNSGNTIYF
TGTGCCAGCAGCCCCTCAGGGGGCAACTCTGGAAACACCATATATTTT
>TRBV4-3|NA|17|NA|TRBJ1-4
CASSQGPGDTGREKLFF
TGCGCCAGCAGCCAAGGGCCGGGGGACACGGGTCGCGAAAAACTGTTTTTT
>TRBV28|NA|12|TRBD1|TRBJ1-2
CASRGTGEGYTF
TGTGCCAGCAGAGGGACAGGGGAGGGCTACACCTTC
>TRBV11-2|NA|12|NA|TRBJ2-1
CASSLGGPWEFF
TGTGCCAGCAGCTTGGGGGGTCCCTGGGAGTTCTTC
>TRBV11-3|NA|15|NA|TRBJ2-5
CASSQGARGQETQYF
TGTGCCAGCAGCCAAGGGGCGAGGGGGCAAGAGACCCAGTACTTC
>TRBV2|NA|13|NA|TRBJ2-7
CATHEVGIYEQYF
TGTGCCACGCACGAGGTAGGCATCTACGAGCAGTACTTC
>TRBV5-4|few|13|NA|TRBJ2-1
CASSLRGINEQFF
TGTGCCAGCAGCTTGCGCGGGATCAATGAGCAGTTCTTC
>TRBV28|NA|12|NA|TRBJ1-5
CASMGGNQPQHF
TGTGCCAGCATGGGAGGCAATCAGCCCCAGCATTTT
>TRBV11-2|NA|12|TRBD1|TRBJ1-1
CASSLAGQEAFF
TGTGCCAGCAGCTTAGCGGGACAGGAAGCTTTCTTT
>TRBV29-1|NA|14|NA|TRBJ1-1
CSVEITGTNTEAFF
TGCAGCGTTGAAATCACAGGGACGAACACTGAAGCTTTCTTT
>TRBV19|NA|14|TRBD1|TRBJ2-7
CASTPGQGWYEQYF
TGTGCCAGTACACCGGGACAGGGGTGGTACGAGCAGTACTTC
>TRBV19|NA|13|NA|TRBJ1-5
CASMGGRNQPQHF
TGTGCCAGTATGGGAGGCCGAAATCAGCCCCAGCATTTT
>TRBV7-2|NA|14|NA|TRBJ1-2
CASSYRDGSYGYTF
TGTGCCAGCAGCTACCGGGACGGATCATATGGCTACACCTTC
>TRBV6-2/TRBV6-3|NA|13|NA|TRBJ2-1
CASSFSVYNEQFF
TGTGCCAGCAGTTTCAGCGTGTACAATGAGCAGTTCTTC
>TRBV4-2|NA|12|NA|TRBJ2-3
CASSQYTDTQYF
TGTGCCAGCTCCCAATACACAGATACGCAGTATTTT
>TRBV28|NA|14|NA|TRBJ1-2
CATSPGSYSYGYTF
TGTGCCACCTCTCCTGGCTCATACAGCTATGGCTACACCTTC
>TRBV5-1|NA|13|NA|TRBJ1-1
CASSPRLNTEAFF
TGCGCCAGCAGCCCCCGGTTGAACACTGAAGCTTTCTTT
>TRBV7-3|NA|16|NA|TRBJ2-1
CASSPRGGSSYNEQFF
TGTGCCAGCAGCCCGAGGGGGGGAAGCTCCTACAATGAGCAGTTCTTC
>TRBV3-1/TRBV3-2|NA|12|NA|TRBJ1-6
CASKEGNSPLHF
TGTGCCAGCAAGGAAGGGAATTCACCCCTCCACTTT
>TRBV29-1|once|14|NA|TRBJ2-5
CSAEPIETQETQYF
TGCAGCGCCGAACCGATAGAGACCCAAGAGACCCAGTACTTC
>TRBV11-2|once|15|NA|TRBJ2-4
CASSPHSRAKNIQYF
TGTGCCAGCAGCCCCCATTCCCGAGCCAAAAACATTCAGTACTTC
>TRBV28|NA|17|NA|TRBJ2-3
CASSLSYRELSTDTQYF
TGTGCCAGCAGTTTATCCTACCGGGAATTGAGCACAGATACGCAGTATTTT
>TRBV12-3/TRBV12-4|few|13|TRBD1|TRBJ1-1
CASRGTGGSEAFF
TGTGCCAGCCGCGGGACAGGGGGCTCTGAAGCTTTCTTT
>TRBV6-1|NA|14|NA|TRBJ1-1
CASSDRWMNTEAFF
TGTGCCAGCAGTGATAGATGGATGAACACTGAAGCTTTCTTT